The 18 T cell receptor beta chains given below trace back to one sample, sequenced in a study of shared clonotypes between healthy human individuals (dated by TCRdb to 2018 to 2020). The library came from the immunoSEQ multiplex PCR assay. TCRdb obtained this table from immuneACCESS and retained in-frame rearrangements with V and J assigned. These tables miss some clones; where compared with another copy, unresolved V genes account for less than half of the shortfall, and the remainder is unexplained. A total of some 2,500,000 clones appear in this sample, approximately 93% of them only once. The ten biggest clones cover 0.36% of the sample. Sequencing input: naive CD4+ T cells from PBMCs. The cell subset or site label, as the study defines it: CD45RA+ positively selected. The origin of the receptors is a man younger than 30 in good health. Some clones in this sample may be carry-over from other donors' samples.

The chain joins TRBV19 to TRBJ1-4, with 10 bases lining up with TRBD1. The V gene end was trimmed by 10 bases and the J gene end by 4 bases; junction bases not matched to a gene: 3. The CDR3 runs to 13 residues. The V gene's germline CDR1 is LNHDA and CDR2 SQIVND (reference sequence). In nucleotides, the CDR3 is TGTGCCACCCGGGACAGGGGTAATGAAAAACTGTTTTTT. Amino acid sequence: CATRDRGNEKLFF.

The chain couples TRBV7-9 to TRBJ2-5; D not certain. Germline loops: CDR1 SEHNR, CDR2 FQNEAQ (reference sequence). This CDR3 has 14 residues. Trimming took off 4 bases at V and 5 bases at J, with 14 bases between the two ends. The CDR3 sequence: CASSSPVIKETQYF. CDR3 DNA sequence: TGTGCCAGCAGCTCCCCGGTCATTAAGGAGACCCAGTACTTC.

The rearrangement links TRBV7-6 to TRBJ1-2, with D possibly being TRBD1 (5 bases). Germline CDR1 reads SGHVS; CDR2 reads FNYEAQ. Trimming left V 10 bases short and J 3 bases short, with 18 bases between. The CDR3 is 14 amino acids. Here the CDR3 DNA reads TGTGCCACCCTAGACCCGGCCAGGGACTATGGCTACACCTTC. Its protein is CATLDPARDYGYTF.

This clone has only one observation. Here the CDR3 DNA reads TGCGCCAGCAGCCCTAATGGCCCTTCCTACGAGCAGTACTTC. Its translation is CASSPNGPSYEQYF. V gene TRBV5-1 combines with J gene TRBJ2-7; D is unclear. Per the germline V gene, CDR1 is SGHRS and CDR2 is YFSETQ. V was trimmed by 4 bases and J by 1 base, leaving 12 bases between them. There are 14 residues in the CDR3.

V and J are TRBV9 and TRBJ2-3, with D possibly being TRBD1 or TRBD2 (5 bases each). Germline V gene lookup returns CDR1 SGDLS and CDR2 YYNGEE. The CDR3 contains 16 residues. V was cut by 0 bases and J by 3 bases, with 14 bases left in between. The CDR3 loop is CASSVVERGATDTQYF. The DNA of the CDR3 is TGTGCCAGCAGCGTAGTAGAACGAGGGGCTACAGATACGCAGTATTTT.

This chain joins TRBV28 and TRBJ2-1; possible D gene TRBD1, 6 bases. Per the germline V gene, CDR1 is MDHEN and CDR2 is SYDVKM. Trimming took off 3 bases at V and 5 bases at J, with 17 bases between the two ends. This CDR3 has 16 residues. The CDR3 loop reads CASSFLGYSGDNEQFF. The CDR3 nucleotides read TGTGCCAGCAGTTTCCTGGGGTACTCAGGGGACAATGAGCAGTTCTTC.

The chain couples TRBV28 to TRBJ2-1, with 13 nucleotides matching TRBD2. The CDR3 spans 19 residues. From germline, CDR1 is MDHEN and CDR2 SYDVKM. V was pared by 5 bases and J by 13 bases, with 23 bases of the junction left unmatched. The CDR3 sequence: CASSQPRGRTSGSTAVQFF. In nucleotides, the CDR3 is TGTGCCAGCAGTCAACCGAGGGGACGGACTAGCGGGAGCACCGCCGTTCAGTTCTTC.

The V call is TRBV29-1, the J call TRBJ1-1; no reliable D call. Germline V gene data show CDR1 as SQVTM and CDR2 as ANQGSEA. Trimming pared 4 bases from V and 1 base from J, leaving 10 bases between. The CDR3 has 13 residues. The CDR3 is CSVVRDGNTEAFF. Written as DNA, the CDR3 is TGCAGCGTTGTGCGGGATGGGAACACTGAAGCTTTCTTT.

The rearrangement uses TRBV20-1 and TRBJ2-2; D gene ambiguous. The germline gives CDR1 DFQATT, CDR2 SNEGSKA (reference sequence). This CDR3 is 11 amino acids long. Deletions cut 3 bases from V and 9 bases from J, with 8 bases between. The CDR3 spells CSASSSRELFF. CDR3 nucleotide sequence: TGCAGTGCTAGTTCCTCCCGGGAGCTGTTTTTT.

CDR3 DNA sequence: TGTGCCTGGTCCCCACAGGGGGCTTCAGGCTACACCTTC. Protein product: CAWSPQGASGYTF. The V gene is TRBV30, the J gene TRBJ1-2, with 9 bases identical to TRBD1. CDR1 is GTSNPN, CDR2 SVGIG, per germline (reference sequence). Trimming took 5 bases from V and 8 from J; bases not matched to a gene: 9. The CDR3 length is 13 residues.

The chain uses TRBV7-2 and TRBJ2-1; TRBD2 agrees at 8 bases. CDR1 is SGHTA and CDR2 is FQGNSA in the germline V gene. The CDR3 consists of 18 residues. V shed 5 bases, J shed 6 bases, and the junction held 18 bases outside the gene matches. For the CDR3, the DNA is TGTGCCAGCAGCCTAATGGCGGTATCCGGGACTAGTGTCAATGAGCAGTTCTTC. Translating gives CASSLMAVSGTSVNEQFF. The variable domain in full, completed from reference TRBV7-2 and TRBJ2-1, reads GAGVSQSPSNKVTEKGKDVELRCDPISGHTALYWYRQSLGQGLEFLIYFQGNSAPDKSGLPSDRFSAERTGGSVSTLTIQRTQQEDSAVYLCASSLMAVSGTSVNEQFFGPGTRLTVL.

The chain carries TRBV28 and TRBJ1-4, with TRBD1 as a possible D gene (6 bases). Trimming shortened V by 5 bases and J by 7 bases, and 11 bases separated the two germline ends. Germline V gene sequence: CDR1 MDHEN, CDR2 SYDVKM. The CDR3 sequence is 13 residues long. CDR3 sequence (DNA): TGTGCCAGCAGTGCATACAGGGCTGAAAAACTGTTTTTT. As protein: CASSAYRAEKLFF.

The chain recombines TRBV29-1 with TRBJ1-4, with 8 bases identical to TRBD1. The V and J ends lost 7 bases and 8 bases, in that order; junction bases with no gene match: 6. The CDR3 consists of 12 residues. Germline V gives CDR1 SQVTM, CDR2 ANQGSEA. DNA of the CDR3: TGCAGCGGTCAGGGGGCGACGGAAAAACTGTTTTTT. Translating gives CSGQGATEKLFF. Looking up the rest from reference TRBV29-1 and TRBJ1-4 gives the full variable domain: SAVISQKPSRDICQRGTSLTIQCQVDSQVTMMFWYRQQPGQSLTLIATANQGSEATYESGFVIDKFPISRPNLTFSTLTVSNMSPEDSSIYLCSGQGATEKLFFGSGTQLSVL.

The chain links TRBV27 to TRBJ2-3, with D unclear. The CDR3 has 15 amino acids. Germline assignment: CDR1 MNHEY and CDR2 SMNVEV (reference sequence). V lost 6 bases and J lost 0, with 13 bases in between. The DNA for the CDR3 is TGTGCCAGCAGGCGGAAACCCGACAGCACAGATACGCAGTATTTT. Its translation: CASRRKPDSTDTQYF.

The gene calls are TRBV9 and TRBJ1-2; 10 nucleotides agree with TRBD1. The J segment lost 4 bases and the V segment lost 4 bases, leaving 4 bases of the junction unmatched. The CDR3 has 14 residues. CDR1 is SGDLS and CDR2 is YYNGEE in the germline V gene. For the CDR3, the DNA is TGTGCCAGCAGCCGACAGGGGGCATCCTATGGCTACACCTTC. Encoded protein: CASSRQGASYGYTF.

The rearrangement joins TRBV27 to TRBJ2-3; D not certain. The CDR3 spans 17 residues. Per germline, CDR1 MNHEY and CDR2 SMNVEV (reference sequence). V lost 5 bases and J lost 0, with 18 bases in between. The CDR3 nucleotides are TGTGCCAGCAGTCTAGGGCCTTTATTGGGGAGCACAGATACGCAGTATTTT. Protein: CASSLGPLLGSTDTQYF.

The chain joins TRBV18 to TRBJ2-4; 8 bases are shared with TRBD1. Germline V gene data show CDR1 as KGHSH and CDR2 as LQKENI. The CDR3 runs 13 residues. Trimming at V came to 6 bases and at J to 8 bases, leaving 6 bases not matched to a gene. The DNA for the CDR3 is TGTGCCAGCTCTCAGGACAGGGAGGACATTCAGTACTTC. It translates to CASSQDREDIQYF.

As to this clone: This CDR3 is also generated by other DNA sequences in the sample. V is TRBV7-2 and J is TRBJ2-5; D may match TRBD1 or TRBD2 (6 bases each). V lost 1 base to trimming and J lost 4 bases, with 10 bases between them. The germline CDR1 and CDR2 sequences are SGHTA and FQGNSA. The CDR3 has 14 residues. CDR3 in amino acids: CASSLVGGGETQYF. The CDR3 nucleotides are TGTGCCAGCAGCTTAGTCGGGGGCGGAGAGACCCAGTACTTC.